This T cell receptor (beta chain) was retrieved from a study of early T cells in non-severe SARS-CoV-2 infection listed by TCRdb under 2021. Study-wide context: TCR sequencing used bulk RNA from unsorted whole blood, so alpha and beta chains could not be paired.

This clonotype was observed at least ten times. Its specific antigen is unknown. There are no base qualities to consult, and no much larger clone falls within one base. General study outcomes and caveats: VDJdb matching was skewed toward anti-spike CD8 responses, so virus-specific expansions were likely underestimated and private and CD4 specificities were missed.

The CDR3 contains 14 residues, cysteine and phenylalanine counted. Here the CDR3 DNA is all that survives: 42 bases in frame from base 1. The germline V gene yields SGHTA for CDR1 and FQGTGA for CDR2. V is clipped by 0 bases and J by 6 bases, and the sequence between their germline boundaries is 10 bases long. Library preparation was by 5' RACE. Instrument on record: NextSeq 500. Unique molecular identifiers were attached to individual cDNA molecules in the TCR library protocol so that sequencing error and PCR bias could be corrected. Both TCR alpha and beta chains were sequenced, and tight co-correlation was observed between alpha and beta sequence abundances in each sample. The paper's processing steps were these. V gene, J gene and CDR3 annotation of TCR sequences was performed with Decombinator V4. TCRs were defined as expanded if a significant change between any two time points was detected under a Poisson model with p below 0.0001. TCR abundances were normalised to the total number of TCRs sequenced per sample and expressed as counts per million. MAIT TCRs were defined by TRAV1-2 paired with TRAJ12, TRAJ20 or TRAJ33, and iNKT TCRs by TRAV10 paired with TRAJ18. VDJdb, accessed 1 November 2021, was searched for CMV, EBV and SARS-CoV-2 annotated TCRs, with TCRs annotated for multiple antigens excluded. Using fastp at Q25 and MiXCR, TCRdb reprocessed the public reads and kept productive beta chains. One record per CDR3 amino acid sequence lists the most common genes and DNA. It is TCRdb's table, rather than the study itself, that gives the V and J calls and clone size. Within this sample are 25,000 to 30,000 distinct CDR3 sequences, with 4.4% of them counted one time only. 5.6% of the sample rests with the top ten.

The study was a case-control design nested within a healthcare worker cohort in London, UK, with weekly nasopharyngeal swab PCR tests and blood sampling. Healthcare workers were recruited during the week of the UK lockdown, between 23 and 31 March 2020, and followed weekly for up to about 15 weeks. The chain couples TRBV7-3 to TRBJ2-3; no D segment can be confidently identified. The sequence came from an adult who was a healthcare worker with PCR-confirmed SARS-CoV-2 infection or an uninfected control (not recorded which). Input material: whole blood. The CDR3 region: CASSLTVVGDTQYF. The DNA reads as follows: TGTGCCAGCAGCTTAACAGTCGTGGGGGATACGCAGTATTTT.